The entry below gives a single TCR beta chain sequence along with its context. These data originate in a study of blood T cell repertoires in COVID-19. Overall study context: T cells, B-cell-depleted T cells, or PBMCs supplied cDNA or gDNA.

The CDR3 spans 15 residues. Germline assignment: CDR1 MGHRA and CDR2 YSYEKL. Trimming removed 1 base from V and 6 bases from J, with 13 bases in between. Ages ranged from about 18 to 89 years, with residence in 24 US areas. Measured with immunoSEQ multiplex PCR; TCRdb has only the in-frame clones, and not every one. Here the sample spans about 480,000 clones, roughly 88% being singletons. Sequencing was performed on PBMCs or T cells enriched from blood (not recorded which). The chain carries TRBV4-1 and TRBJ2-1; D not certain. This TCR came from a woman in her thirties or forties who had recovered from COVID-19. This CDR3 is CASSQGLDRFNEQFF. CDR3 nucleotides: TGCGCCAGCAGCCAAGGACTCGACCGATTCAATGAGCAGTTCTTC.